This T cell receptor (beta chain) was observed in a study of CD8 T cells in Susac syndrome. Study in general: Among the sequenced Susac syndrome patients, five or six had active disease while under ten were in remission.

RNA amounts of about 0.5 to 1 ug underwent reverse transcription with random hexamers. A multiplex approach, immunoSEQ multiplex PCR, amplified TCR beta CDR3 across 54 Vbeta and 13 Jbeta. TCRdb re-called the immunoSEQ multiplex PCR reads through MiXCR, storing one row per CDR3 protein. The table has around 170,000 distinct CDR3 sequences, approximately 96% seen once. Study observations and caveats: The study recognized that its TCR sequencing and HLA analysis covered a relatively small number of individuals.

Regarding this clonotype: What it binds is unknown.

Germline-derived CDR1 and CDR2 are SGHRS and YFSETQ. This CDR3 region has 15 residues. The germline V and J ends were trimmed by 6 bases and 1 base, with 16 bases remaining between them. The TCR was taken from a human donor with Susac syndrome. Input material: CD4+ T cells from PBMCs. The chain joins TRBV5-1 to TRBJ2-5; D is possibly TRBD2 (5 bases). The DNA for the CDR3 is TGCGCCAGCAAGGTGGGCAGACTACTCCAAGAGACCCAGTACTTC. Its translation is CASKVGRLLQETQYF.